These 3 T cell receptor beta chains were all obtained from the same sample, sequenced in a study of regulatory T cells in long-lasting Graves disease. The time point: newly diagnosed GD, antithyroid drugs for less than 3 months. The TCR library was prepared using RNA isolated from PBMCs. Assembly of TCR beta libraries relied on iRepertoire HTBI primers together with Arm-PCR of CDR3 regions. MiXCR was run by TCRdb on the multiplex PCR reads, yielding one entry per CDR3 protein. The sample shows 450,000 to 600,000 distinct CDR3 sequences, about 13% of them seen only once. The same sample was also studied in work on T cells in Graves' hyperthyroidism and ophthalmopathy.

The source material was peripheral blood mononuclear cells (PBMCs), sampled at new diagnosis, from a patient treated with antithyroid drugs. The receptors come from a man aged 25-45 years with Graves disease.

This clonotype was observed a handful of times. This rearrangement joins TRBV20-1 to TRBJ2-2; possible D gene TRBD1, 5 bases. V was clipped by 5 bases and J by 1 base, with 8 bases between them. The CDR3 runs 13 residues. Germline-derived CDR1 and CDR2 are DFQATT and SNEGSKA (reference sequence). The CDR3 sequence: CSAFGQNTGELFF. CDR3 coding DNA: TGCAGTGCTTTCGGACAGAACACCGGGGAGCTGTTTTTT.

This clonotype has only a few counts. The rearrangement links TRBV20-1 to TRBJ2-1; 7 positions agree with TRBD2. Germline V gene sequence: CDR1 DFQATT, CDR2 SNEGSKA (reference sequence). CDR3 length: 16 residues. Unmatched junction bases numbered 10, after V lost 0 bases and J lost 5 bases. Here the CDR3 DNA reads TGCAGTGCTAGAGATACGGCTAGCGGAATACACAATGAGCAGTTCTTC. Protein product: CSARDTASGIHNEQFF.

The sample holds a few counts of this clonotype. V usage is TRBV29-1 and J usage is TRBJ1-5, with 11 bases aligning to TRBD1. V dropped 3 bases and J dropped 9; count of bases not matched to a gene: 4. Germline V gives CDR1 SQVTM, CDR2 ANQGSEA. CDR3 length: 13 amino acids. Here the CDR3 DNA reads TGCAGCGTTGAGGGACAGGGGGGGCGGCCCCAGCATTTT. Protein product: CSVEGQGGRPQHF.